This T cell receptor beta chain was identified in a study of cytomegalovirus exposure and HLA in healthy donors. Findings and caveats of the study: The authors judged a highly shared variant cluster likely a sequencing artifact.

A single count supports this clone. What it binds is unknown. This CDR3 has 15 amino acids. CDR1 and CDR2 (germline): SGHRS, YFSETQ. Trimming shortened V by 4 bases and J by 5 bases, and 17 bases separated the two germline ends. Both 60 Vbeta primers and 13 Jbeta primers went into the PCR. Measured with immunoSEQ multiplex PCR; TCRdb has only the in-frame clones, and not every one. The table lists around 62,000 clones, 77% of them singletons. The rearrangement joins TRBV5-1 to TRBJ2-3; tentative D call: TRBD2 (6 bases). Material: PBMCs. The TCR sequence derives from a male donor in good health and CMV-seropositive. The CDR3 here is CASSPRVSGGDTQYF. For the CDR3, the DNA is TGCGCCAGCAGCCCAAGAGTCTCCGGGGGAGATACGCAGTATTTT.